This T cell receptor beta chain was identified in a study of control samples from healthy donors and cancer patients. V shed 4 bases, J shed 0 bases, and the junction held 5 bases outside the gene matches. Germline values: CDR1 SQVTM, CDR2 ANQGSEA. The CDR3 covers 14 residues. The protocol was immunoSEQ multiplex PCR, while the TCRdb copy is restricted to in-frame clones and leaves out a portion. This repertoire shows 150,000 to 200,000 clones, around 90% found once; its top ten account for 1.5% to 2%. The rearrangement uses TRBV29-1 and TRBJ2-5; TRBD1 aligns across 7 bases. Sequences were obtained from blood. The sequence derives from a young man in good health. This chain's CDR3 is CSVATGTDQETQYF. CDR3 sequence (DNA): TGCAGCGTTGCCACCGGGACAGACCAAGAGACCCAGTACTTC.